These 14 T cell receptor beta chains originate from one sample sequenced in a study of cytomegalovirus exposure and HLA in healthy donors. The PCR used 60 Vbeta and 13 Jbeta primers. Produced via immunoSEQ multiplex PCR; TCRdb's table is partial and in-frame only. The profile shows tens of thousands of clones, roughly 50% of them singletons. Material: PBMCs. These receptors were obtained from a woman in her thirties or forties in good health and CMV-seropositive.

V is TRBV7-2 and J is TRBJ2-7; 15 nucleotides line up with TRBD2. Per germline, CDR1 SGHTA and CDR2 FQGNSA. V dropped 6 bases and J dropped 3; count of bases not matched to a gene: 9. The CDR3 is made up of 17 amino acids. CDR3 nucleotides: TGTGCCAGCAGTTCCGGACTAGCGGGGGGGCGAGGCTACGAGCAGTACTTC. Translation: CASSSGLAGGRGYEQYF.

V gene TRBV9 combines with J gene TRBJ1-4; D unclear. In germline, CDR1 is SGDLS, CDR2 YYNGEE. CDR3 length: 15 amino acids. V was clipped by 0 bases and J by 8 bases, with 14 bases between them. The CDR3 loop is CASSVDGQSYEKLFF. The CDR3 nucleotides read TGTGCCAGCAGCGTAGATGGGCAGTCGTACGAAAAACTGTTTTTT.

The chain joins TRBV28 to TRBJ1-6; D gene unclear. Germline-derived CDR1 and CDR2 are MDHEN and SYDVKM. Trimming took off 6 bases at V and 7 bases at J, with 16 bases between the two ends. The CDR3 loop spans 15 amino acids. The CDR3 DNA reads TGTGCCAGCAGCTCGGCTGGAGGGCGAAATTCACCCCTCCACTTT. Translation gives CASSSAGGRNSPLHF.

The V call is TRBV25-1, the J call TRBJ2-7; TRBD1 agrees at 8 bases. Losses at the gene ends were 4 bases for V and 2 bases for J; bases not matched to a gene: 7. CDR3 length: 15 residues. CDR1 and CDR2 (germline): MGHDK, SYGVNS. CDR3 in amino acids: CASSAANRGTYEQYF. The DNA for the CDR3 is TGTGCCAGCAGTGCGGCCAACAGGGGGACCTACGAGCAGTACTTC.

This chain uses TRBV19 with TRBJ1-2; TRBD1 matches at 9 bases. Germline CDR1 reads LNHDA; CDR2 reads SQIVND (reference sequence). J gave up 4 bases and V 6 bases, and 9 bases lay outside the gene matches. The CDR3 consists of 15 residues. The CDR3 here is CASSQPGQGIYGYTF. DNA of the CDR3: TGTGCCAGTAGCCAACCGGGACAGGGTATCTATGGCTACACCTTC.

Only a few counts were recorded for this clone. The chain is built from TRBV11-2 and TRBJ2-7; TRBD1 is a possible D gene (6 bases). Between the trimmed V and J ends, which lost 5 bases and 4 bases, there was a span of 15 bases. This CDR3 has 14 residues. Per the germline V gene, CDR1 is SGHAT and CDR2 is FQNNGV. CDR3 nucleotide sequence: TGTGCCAGCAGCCGACCTAGGGGGAAGTACGAGCAGTACTTC. Its translation is CASSRPRGKYEQYF.

The genes are TRBV11-2 and TRBJ1-6; no definite D call. V lost 0 bases and J 14 bases, leaving 11 bases between the germline ends. Germline V gene data show CDR1 as SGHAT and CDR2 as FQNNGV. The length of the CDR3 is 13 residues. This chain's CDR3 is CASSLERYSALHF. Here the CDR3 DNA reads TGTGCCAGCAGCTTAGAGCGTTATTCGGCCCTCCACTTT.

V and J are TRBV7-2 and TRBJ2-2; 10 nucleotides align to TRBD2. Germline V gives CDR1 SGHTA, CDR2 FQGNSA. The CDR3 sequence is 18 residues long. V was pared by 0 bases and J by 2 bases, with 6 bases of the junction left unmatched. The DNA for the CDR3 is TGTGCCAGCAGCTTAGCACCAAGCGGGGGGGGCAACACCGGGGAGCTGTTTTTT. It is translated as CASSLAPSGGGNTGELFF.

A few counts support this clone. This chain connects TRBV30 to TRBJ2-7, with 9 bases lining up with TRBD1. Germline CDR1 reads GTSNPN; CDR2 reads SVGIG (reference sequence). The V and J ends lost 5 bases and 2 bases, in that order; junction bases with no gene match: 10. The CDR3 has 15 residues. In DNA, the CDR3 is TGTGCCTGGCGAGTTACAGGGGGCCCACCCTACGAGCAGTACTTC. It encodes CAWRVTGGPPYEQYF.

The genes are TRBV7-2 and TRBJ2-5; TRBD2 agrees at 11 bases. Trimming took 6 bases from V and 4 from J; bases not matched to a gene: 10. Germline V gives CDR1 SGHTA, CDR2 FQGNSA. CDR3 length: 16 amino acids. CDR3 nucleotide sequence: TGTGCCAGCAGTCGAGCGGGTCTAGCGGGGGGAGAGACCCAGTACTTC. It yields the protein CASSRAGLAGGETQYF.

The chain couples TRBV7-2 to TRBJ2-2, with 10 bases identical to TRBD2. The germline gives CDR1 SGHTA, CDR2 FQGNSA. This CDR3 spans 15 amino acids. J was trimmed by 7 bases and V by 5 bases; bases with no gene match: 7. The CDR3 is CASSQRGGRFGELFF. CDR3 in DNA: TGTGCCAGCAGCCAGCGGGGGGGACGCTTCGGGGAGCTGTTTTTT.

A few counts support this clone. J is TRBJ1-2 and V is TRBV15; D not certain. The CDR3 totals 13 residues. Trimming shortened V by 0 bases and J by 3 bases, and 5 bases separated the two germline ends. Germline V gene data show CDR1 as LNHNV and CDR2 as YYDKDF (reference sequence). The CDR3 DNA is TGTGCCACCAGCAGAGATCTTTACTATGGCTACACCTTC. It encodes CATSRDLYYGYTF.

This clone was detected only a few times. The sample has other DNA sequences that encode this CDR3 too. The rearrangement joins TRBV6-1 to TRBJ2-3, with 7 bases fitting TRBD2. Germline V lookup: CDR1 MNHNS, CDR2 SASEGT. The CDR3 sequence is 14 residues long. With 4 bases clipped from V and 2 bases from J, the junction kept 3 bases outside the gene matches. The CDR3 DNA is TGTGCCAGCAGTGCCCGGGGGGTCACAGATACGCAGTATTTT. Its translation is CASSARGVTDTQYF.

The chain has TRBV10-3 and TRBJ2-3; 14 positions match TRBD2. CDR1 is ENHRY and CDR2 is SYGVKD in the germline V gene. The length of the CDR3 is 15 residues. V lost 11 bases to trimming and J lost 6 bases; unmatched junction nucleotides: 10. This CDR3 is CAVRTSGGPSDTQYF. CDR3 DNA: TGTGCCGTACGGACTAGCGGGGGGCCTTCCGATACGCAGTATTTT.